The 27 T cell receptor beta chains given below trace back to one sample, sequenced in a study of T cell changes during pregnancy in multiple sclerosis. Method: immunoSEQ multiplex PCR; TCRdb's copy keeps in-frame clones and lacks some. Among 30,000 to 35,000 clones, around nine tenths were seen once, and the ten largest hold 9.5% to 12%. The sequenced sample was CD8+ T cells from peripheral blood mononuclear cells, obtained before pregnancy. Source of these receptors: a female donor with multiple sclerosis, enrolled in a pregnancy study.

The V call is TRBV29-1, the J call TRBJ1-2; TRBD1 matches at 7 bases. Per the germline V gene, CDR1 is SQVTM and CDR2 is ANQGSEA. This CDR3 contains 12 residues. The ends lost 5 bases at V and 7 bases at J; junction bases unmatched: 7. The CDR3 here is CSVSTGSGGYTF. CDR3 in DNA: TGCAGCGTTTCGACAGGGTCGGGTGGCTACACCTTC.

This clone was counted a single time. This chain uses TRBV2 with TRBJ2-7; a weak D match, TRBD1 (6 bases). Between the trimmed V and J ends, which lost 2 bases and 3 bases, there was a span of 11 bases. The V gene's germline CDR1 is SNHLY and CDR2 FYNNEI. The CDR3 consists of 14 residues. CDR3 nucleotide sequence: TGTGCCAGCAGTGAAAAGGGGGAATACTACGAGCAGTACTTC. Encoded protein: CASSEKGEYYEQYF.

The J gene is TRBJ1-1, the V gene TRBV6-1; the D gene is possibly TRBD1 (5 bases). The CDR3 spans 15 residues. CDR1 and CDR2 (germline): MNHNS, SASEGT. The V end was cut by 0 bases, the J end by 6 bases, with 14 bases between. In DNA form, the CDR3 reads TGTGCCAGCAGTGAAGCCCGCGTGTCAGGGCCTGAAGCTTTCTTT. Protein: CASSEARVSGPEAFF.

This chain joins TRBV20-1 and TRBJ1-1; perhaps TRBD1 as D (5 bases). Trimming removed 5 bases from V and 10 bases from J, with 14 bases in between. In germline, CDR1 is DFQATT, CDR2 SNEGSKA (reference sequence). The CDR3 is made up of 11 amino acids. The DNA for the CDR3 is TGCAGTGCTCCGGGGGGTTTGGGAGCTTTCTTT. Translated: CSAPGGLGAFF.

The genes are TRBV9 and TRBJ2-6, with TRBD1 identical over 7 bases. In germline, CDR1 is SGDLS, CDR2 YYNGEE. Trimming at V came to 4 bases and at J to 2 bases, leaving 9 bases not matched to a gene. CDR3 size: 17 residues. The CDR3 region is CASSLDRATPGANVLTF. As DNA, the CDR3 is TGTGCCAGCAGCCTCGACAGGGCGACGCCTGGGGCCAACGTCCTGACTTTC.

This sequence joins TRBV27 and TRBJ2-2; TRBD1 matches 9 bases. V was pared by 2 bases and J by 3 bases, with 4 bases of the junction left unmatched. There are 16 residues in the CDR3. Germline V CDR1 and CDR2: MNHEY, SMNVEV (reference sequence). CDR3 residues: CASSLAGTGYTGELFF. CDR3 bases: TGTGCCAGCAGTTTAGCCGGGACAGGGTACACCGGGGAGCTGTTTTTT.

This rearrangement joins TRBV5-5 to TRBJ1-2; D is undetermined. CDR1 is SGHKS and CDR2 is YYEKEE in the germline V gene (reference sequence). V lost 1 base and J 8 bases, leaving 21 bases between the germline ends. The CDR3 is made up of 16 amino acids. The CDR3 protein is CASSLFPVPGEEGYTF. The CDR3 DNA reads as TGTGCCAGCAGCTTGTTCCCGGTCCCCGGGGAGGAAGGCTACACCTTC.

This chain joins TRBV9 and TRBJ1-4; TRBD1 matches 8 bases. This CDR3 spans 17 amino acids. Germline V CDR1 and CDR2: SGDLS, YYNGEE. The V and J ends lost 0 bases and 3 bases, in that order; junction bases with no gene match: 7. The CDR3 nucleotides read TGTGCCAGCAGCGTAGAGCCAGGGGGCGTATCTAATGAAAAACTGTTTTTT. This sequence encodes CASSVEPGGVSNEKLFF.

This clone was counted once. The V gene is TRBV6-4, the J gene TRBJ2-3, with 7 positions matching TRBD1. Germline V gene lookup returns CDR1 MRHNA and CDR2 SNTAGT. The CDR3 is 16 amino acids. With 0 bases clipped from V and 2 bases from J, the junction kept 5 bases outside the gene matches. CDR3 protein: CASSDSGGAFTDTQYF. In nucleotides, the CDR3 is TGTGCCAGCAGTGACTCAGGGGGCGCATTCACAGATACGCAGTATTTT.

This clone was observed a single time. The chain has TRBV18 and TRBJ2-7, with D unclear. Germline V gene lookup returns CDR1 KGHSH and CDR2 LQKENI. The CDR3 runs to 11 residues. The V end was cut by 6 bases, the J end by 4 bases, with 7 bases between. The CDR3 sequence is CASSLGYEQYF. The DNA for the CDR3 is TGTGCCAGCTCCCTCGGGTACGAGCAGTACTTC.

V gene TRBV27 combines with J gene TRBJ1-1; 8 nucleotides align to TRBD1. CDR1 is MNHEY, CDR2 SMNVEV, per germline (reference sequence). The CDR3 is 14 residues long. The V segment lost 5 bases and the J segment 11 bases; nucleotides outside the gene matches: 13. The CDR3 DNA sequence: TGTGCCAGCAGTCCAATCGAGACAGGGGAGGAGGCTTTCTTT. It specifies CASSPIETGEEAFF.

The chain is built from TRBV5-4 and TRBJ1-1, with D maybe TRBD1 (5 bases). This CDR3 has 14 residues. Germline CDR1 and CDR2: SGHNT and YYREEE (reference sequence). Trimming removed 2 bases at V and 1 base at J, with 9 bases between. CDR3 nucleotide sequence: TGTGCCAGCAGCTTAGGAGACAGGAACACTGAAGCTTTCTTT. Encoded protein: CASSLGDRNTEAFF. Full variable domain (missing parts from reference TRBV5-4 and TRBJ1-1): ETGVTQSPTHLIKTRGQQVTLRCSSQSGHNTVSWYQQALGQGPQFIFQYYREEENGRGNFPPRFSGLQFPNYSSELNVNALELDDSALYLCASSLGDRNTEAFFGQGTRLTVV.

This rearrangement joins TRBV4-3 to TRBJ1-1; no firm D call. Germline V lookup: CDR1 LGHNA, CDR2 YSLEER. V was shortened by 4 bases and J by 5 bases, with 17 bases between the two germline ends. This CDR3 contains 15 residues. The CDR3 here is CASSLSRHLGTEAFF. The CDR3 DNA reads as TGCGCCAGCAGCCTGAGCAGGCATCTTGGGACTGAAGCTTTCTTT.

This sequence joins TRBV25-1 and TRBJ1-1, with D hard to call. The germline CDR1 and CDR2 sequences are MGHDK and SYGVNS. This CDR3 contains 11 residues. Trimming removed 2 bases from V and 8 bases from J, with 6 bases in between. The CDR3 region has the DNA TGTGCCAGCAGTGAAGGAGGGGAAGCTTTCTTT. This translates into CASSEGGEAFF.

The chain employs TRBV7-2 and TRBJ2-7; 8 nucleotides align to TRBD1. Germline V gene sequence: CDR1 SGHTA, CDR2 FQGNSA. V dropped 4 bases and J dropped 1; count of bases not matched to a gene: 6. The CDR3 contains 15 residues. CDR3 in DNA: TGTGCCAGCAGCTCCGGACAGGGAGGTTCCTACGAGCAGTACTTC. Translating it yields CASSSGQGGSYEQYF.

The chain combines TRBV11-2 with TRBJ1-2; D unresolved. The CDR3 extends over 13 amino acids. Germline loops: CDR1 SGHAT, CDR2 FQNNGV. Between the trimmed V and J ends, which lost 5 bases and 8 bases, there was a span of 15 bases. CDR3 nucleotide sequence: TGTGCCAGCAGCCTGGGCCCAGGTTGGGGCTACACCTTC. It encodes CASSLGPGWGYTF.

The table lists this clone with a few counts. This chain uses TRBV7-9 with TRBJ1-2; 8 bases map to TRBD1. With 3 bases clipped from V and 7 bases from J, the junction kept 7 bases outside the gene matches. The CDR3 is 14 amino acids. Germline V gene lookup returns CDR1 SEHNR and CDR2 FQNEAQ (reference sequence). CDR3 sequence reads: CASSFDGQGGGYTF. The CDR3 region has the DNA TGTGCCAGCAGCTTCGACGGACAGGGCGGTGGCTACACCTTC.

This clone was counted between two and nine times. V and J are TRBV7-9 and TRBJ2-7; D is undetermined. Trimming shortened V by 0 bases and J by 0 bases, and 3 bases separated the two germline ends. This CDR3 spans 13 amino acids. Germline loops: CDR1 SEHNR, CDR2 FQNEAQ (reference sequence). CDR3 coding DNA: TGTGCCAGCAGCTTAGCTAGCTCCTACGAGCAGTACTTC. Protein product: CASSLASSYEQYF.

This rearrangement joins TRBV5-1 to TRBJ2-7, with TRBD2 identical over 8 bases. V was pared by 2 bases and J by 4 bases, with 5 bases of the junction left unmatched. The CDR3 contains 14 residues. Germline CDR1 and CDR2: SGHRS and YFSETQ. CDR3 DNA sequence: TGCGCCAGCAGCTTTCTAGCGGGTGATTACGAGCAGTACTTC. This encodes CASSFLAGDYEQYF.

This chain joins TRBV7-6 and TRBJ2-1; 7 nucleotides agree with TRBD2. The CDR3 is 15 residues long. Per germline, CDR1 SGHVS and CDR2 FNYEAQ. Unmatched junction bases numbered 7, after V lost 1 base and J lost 7 bases. CDR3 sequence: CASSLVAGERNEQFF. In nucleotides, the CDR3 is TGTGCCAGCAGCTTAGTTGCGGGGGAACGAAATGAGCAGTTCTTC.

The CDR3 loop reads CSVDHRYTDTQYF. Written as DNA, the CDR3 is TGCAGCGTTGACCATAGATACACAGATACGCAGTATTTT. The gene calls are TRBV29-1 and TRBJ2-3; no reliable D call. The CDR3 covers 13 residues. V gave up 3 bases and J gave up 2 bases, with 9 bases separating them. Germline V CDR1 and CDR2: SQVTM, ANQGSEA.

The genes are TRBV19 and TRBJ1-1; perhaps TRBD1 as D (5 bases). Germline V gene data show CDR1 as LNHDA and CDR2 as SQIVND (reference sequence). The CDR3 contains 14 residues. V gave up 1 base and J gave up 3 bases, with 9 bases separating them. CDR3 sequence reads: CASSIGQLDTEAFF. In DNA, the CDR3 is TGTGCCAGTAGTATAGGACAGTTGGACACTGAAGCTTTCTTT.

The chain links TRBV9 to TRBJ2-6; a possible D gene is TRBD2 (5 bases). There are 17 residues in the CDR3. The germline gives CDR1 SGDLS, CDR2 YYNGEE. The V end lost 2 bases, the J end lost 0 bases, and 12 bases lay between the germline ends. DNA of the CDR3: TGTGCCAGCAGCGTTCGTGGAGGCCCCTCTGGGGCCAACGTCCTGACTTTC. It is translated as CASSVRGGPSGANVLTF.

This chain uses TRBV5-1 with TRBJ2-7; D unclear. CDR1 and CDR2 from the germline V gene are SGHRS and YFSETQ. This CDR3 contains 13 residues. Trimming stripped 0 bases from V and 5 bases from J, with 9 bases between. CDR3 protein: CASSLVGSHEQYF. For the CDR3, the DNA is TGCGCCAGCAGCTTGGTGGGCAGCCACGAGCAGTACTTC.

V gene TRBV27 combines with J gene TRBJ1-2; the match to TRBD1 covers 9 bases. This CDR3 spans 15 amino acids. Germline CDR1 reads MNHEY; CDR2 reads SMNVEV (reference sequence). Germline trimming cut 5 bases from V and 4 bases from J; bases unmatched to any gene: 8. For the CDR3, the DNA is TGTGCCAGCAGTCTTTCGACAGGGGGGGGCTATGGCTACACCTTC. Encoded protein: CASSLSTGGGYGYTF.

V and J are TRBV5-1 and TRBJ2-5; 11 bases are shared with TRBD1. Trimming took 3 bases from V and 3 from J; bases not matched to a gene: 4. The germline V gene encodes CDR1 SGHRS and CDR2 YFSETQ. The CDR3 length is 15 residues. CDR3 protein: CASSWGTGGKETQYF. CDR3 bases: TGCGCCAGCAGCTGGGGGACAGGGGGGAAAGAGACCCAGTACTTC.

This chain uses TRBV27 with TRBJ1-2; the D is unclear. Germline V lookup: CDR1 MNHEY, CDR2 SMNVEV (reference sequence). The CDR3 totals 13 residues. V was cut by 6 bases and J by 0 bases, with 8 bases left in between. The CDR3 here is CASSPSANYGYTF. CDR3 coding DNA: TGTGCCAGCAGCCCCAGCGCTAACTATGGCTACACCTTC.